This record covers a single T cell receptor (beta chain). This specimen comes from a study of CD8 T cells in Susac syndrome. With random hexamers, 0.5 to 1 ug RNA was reverse transcribed. TCR beta CDR3 was amplified by immunoSEQ covering 54 Vbeta and 13 Jbeta. TCRdb re-called the immunoSEQ multiplex PCR reads through MiXCR, storing one row per CDR3 protein. The sample shows 100,000 to 150,000 distinct CDR3 sequences, approximately 93% of them seen only once. Sequenced input: CD8+ T cells from PBMCs. This clonotype was obtained from a human donor with multiple sclerosis.

CDR3 bases: TGTGCCAGTAGTATAGGATTCGGCACTTACAATGAGCAGTTCTTC. This encodes CASSIGFGTYNEQFF. The chain has TRBV19 and TRBJ2-1; D not resolved. From germline, CDR1 is LNHDA and CDR2 SQIVND (reference sequence). The CDR3 has 15 residues. Trimming stripped 1 base from V and 4 bases from J, with 11 bases between.